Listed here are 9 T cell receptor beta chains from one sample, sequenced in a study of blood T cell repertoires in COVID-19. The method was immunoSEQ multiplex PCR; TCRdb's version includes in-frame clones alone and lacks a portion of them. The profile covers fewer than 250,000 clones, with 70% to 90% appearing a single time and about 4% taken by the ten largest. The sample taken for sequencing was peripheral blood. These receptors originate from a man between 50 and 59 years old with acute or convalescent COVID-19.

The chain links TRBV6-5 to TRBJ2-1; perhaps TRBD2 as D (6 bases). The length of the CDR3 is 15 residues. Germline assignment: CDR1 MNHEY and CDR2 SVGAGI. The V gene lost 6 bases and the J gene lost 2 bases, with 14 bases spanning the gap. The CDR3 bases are TGTGCCAGCAGCCTCAGTCGGGAGCCCTACAATGAGCAGTTCTTC. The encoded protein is CASSLSREPYNEQFF.

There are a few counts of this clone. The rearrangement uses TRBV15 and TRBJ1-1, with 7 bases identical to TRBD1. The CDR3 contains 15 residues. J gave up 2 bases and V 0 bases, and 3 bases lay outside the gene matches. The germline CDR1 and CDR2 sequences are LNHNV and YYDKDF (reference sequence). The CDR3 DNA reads TGTGCCACCAGCAGAGAAGAGGGGGCAAACACTGAAGCTTTCTTT. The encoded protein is CATSREEGANTEAFF.

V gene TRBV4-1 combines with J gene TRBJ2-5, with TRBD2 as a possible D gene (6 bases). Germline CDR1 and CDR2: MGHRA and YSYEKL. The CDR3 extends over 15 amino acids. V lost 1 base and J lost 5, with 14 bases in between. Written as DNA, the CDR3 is TGCGCCAGCAGCCAAGCGGAGGGATTAAGCGAGACCCAGTACTTC. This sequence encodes CASSQAEGLSETQYF.

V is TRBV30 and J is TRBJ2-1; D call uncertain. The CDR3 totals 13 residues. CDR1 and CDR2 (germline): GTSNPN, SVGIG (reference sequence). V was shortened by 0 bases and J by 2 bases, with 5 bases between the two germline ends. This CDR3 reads CAWSVSTYNEQFF. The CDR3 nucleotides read TGTGCCTGGAGTGTAAGCACCTACAATGAGCAGTTCTTC. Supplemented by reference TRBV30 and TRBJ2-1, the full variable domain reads SQTIHQWPATLVQPVGSPLSLECTVEGTSNPNLYWYRQAAGRGLQLLFYSVGIGQISSEVPQNLSASRPQDRQFILSSKKLLLSDSGFYLCAWSVSTYNEQFFGPGTRLTVL.

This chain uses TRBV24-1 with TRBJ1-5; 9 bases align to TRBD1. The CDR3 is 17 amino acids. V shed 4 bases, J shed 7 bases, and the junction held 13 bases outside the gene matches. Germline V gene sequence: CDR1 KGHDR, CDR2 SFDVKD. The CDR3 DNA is TGTGCCACCAGTGAATCTACCGGGACAGGGAATAGACAGCCCCAGCATTTT. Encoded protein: CATSESTGTGNRQPQHF.

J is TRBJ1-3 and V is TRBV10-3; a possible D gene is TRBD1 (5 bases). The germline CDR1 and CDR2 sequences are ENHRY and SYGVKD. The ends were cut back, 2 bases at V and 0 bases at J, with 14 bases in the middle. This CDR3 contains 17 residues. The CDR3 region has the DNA TGTGCCATCAGTGAGGGCACAGGAATCGGCTCTGGAAACACCATATATTTT. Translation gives CAISEGTGIGSGNTIYF.

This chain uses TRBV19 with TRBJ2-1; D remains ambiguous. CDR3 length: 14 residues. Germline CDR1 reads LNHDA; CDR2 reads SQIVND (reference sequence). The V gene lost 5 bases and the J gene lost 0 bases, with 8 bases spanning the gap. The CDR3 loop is CASSQARSYNEQFF. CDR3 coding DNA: TGTGCCAGTAGTCAGGCGCGCTCCTACAATGAGCAGTTCTTC.

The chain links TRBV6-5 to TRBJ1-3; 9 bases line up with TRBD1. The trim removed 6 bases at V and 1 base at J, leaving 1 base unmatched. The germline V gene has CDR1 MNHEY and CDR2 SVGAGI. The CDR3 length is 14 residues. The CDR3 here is CASRGQGSGNTIYF. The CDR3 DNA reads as TGTGCCAGCAGGGGACAGGGTTCTGGAAACACCATATATTTT.

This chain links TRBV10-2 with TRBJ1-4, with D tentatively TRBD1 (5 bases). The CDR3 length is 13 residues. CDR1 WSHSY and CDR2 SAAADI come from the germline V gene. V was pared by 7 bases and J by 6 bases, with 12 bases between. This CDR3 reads CASNAGLDEKLFF. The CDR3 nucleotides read TGCGCCAGCAACGCAGGGTTGGATGAAAAACTGTTTTTT.